What follows are 27 T cell receptor beta chains derived from one specimen sequenced in a study of cytomegalovirus exposure and HLA in healthy donors. PCR involved 60 Vbeta and 13 Jbeta primers. Profiling relied on immunoSEQ multiplex PCR, and the TCRdb table lists in-frame clones only, not all of them. Here the sample spans about 130,000 clones, about 78% being singletons. The sample was PBMCs. These receptor sequences come from a human donor in good health.

This clone was recorded at least ten times. This chain links TRBV28 with TRBJ2-7; no reliable D call. Per the germline V gene, CDR1 is MDHEN and CDR2 is SYDVKM. This CDR3 comprises 11 residues. Trimming cost V 2 bases and J 4 bases, with 3 bases left between them. CDR3 DNA: TGTGCCAGCAGTTTAGTATACGAGCAGTACTTC. This translates into CASSLVYEQYF.

V gene TRBV7-3 combines with J gene TRBJ2-6; no definite D call. V lost 4 bases and J lost 2, with 6 bases in between. The CDR3 runs to 14 residues. The germline V gene has CDR1 SGHTA and CDR2 FQGTGA. CDR3 amino acids: CASSSPAGANVLTF. CDR3 nucleotide sequence: TGTGCCAGCAGCTCGCCGGCTGGGGCCAACGTCCTGACTTTC.

The rearrangement uses TRBV4-1 and TRBJ2-1; tentative D call: TRBD2 (5 bases). This CDR3 has 17 amino acids. Germline lookup yields CDR1 MGHRA and CDR2 YSYEKL. V was trimmed by 4 bases and J by 0 bases, leaving 16 bases between them. CDR3: CASSLTRVASSYNEQFF. In nucleotides, the CDR3 is TGCGCCAGCAGCCTCACGCGGGTGGCAAGCTCCTACAATGAGCAGTTCTTC.

The V call is TRBV2, the J call TRBJ2-2, with 10 bases that match TRBD1. V lost 10 bases, J lost 4 bases, and 3 bases stayed unmatched. CDR1 and CDR2 from the germline V gene are SNHLY and FYNNEI. The CDR3 runs to 13 residues. The CDR3 DNA reads TGTGCCAAAGGGACAGGGGCCACCGGGGAGCTGTTTTTT. It yields the protein CAKGTGATGELFF.

The chain is built from TRBV9 and TRBJ2-1; possible D gene TRBD1, 6 bases. CDR3 length equals 17 residues. Trimming stripped 3 bases from V and 0 bases from J, with 16 bases between. Germline CDR1 and CDR2: SGDLS and YYNGEE. The CDR3: CASSGPQGPRSYNEQFF. For the CDR3, the DNA is TGTGCCAGCAGCGGCCCCCAGGGGCCACGCTCCTACAATGAGCAGTTCTTC.

V and J are TRBV6-5 and TRBJ2-5; a weak D match, TRBD2 (6 bases). Matching the DNA end better, TRBJ2-7 makes the J call doubtful. The CDR3 contains 14 residues. Germline CDR1 is MNHEY and CDR2 is SVGAGI. The CDR3 here is CASRRDFSSYEQYF. DNA for the CDR3: TGTGCCAGCAGAAGGGACTTCTCTTCCTACGAGCAGTACTTC.

This clone showed up just a few times. The chain uses TRBV6-5 and TRBJ1-2; 9 bases match TRBD1. V lost 5 bases and J lost 3; bases outside the gene matches: 4. Germline CDR1 reads MNHEY; CDR2 reads SVGAGI. The CDR3 is made up of 14 amino acids. CDR3 region: CASSIRDRDYGYTF. CDR3 nucleotide sequence: TGTGCCAGCAGTATCCGGGACAGGGACTATGGCTACACCTTC.

The CDR3 sequence is CASGSGGATQETQYF. In nucleotides, the CDR3 is TGTGCCAGCGGTAGCGGGGGGGCAACACAAGAGACCCAGTACTTC. V is TRBV5-4 and J is TRBJ2-5; 11 nucleotides agree with TRBD2. Looked up from germline, CDR1 is SGHNT and CDR2 is YYREEE (reference sequence). V trimming: 7 bases; J trimming: 2 bases; junction bases outside the gene matches: 7. The CDR3 runs 15 residues.

The chain has TRBV7-2 and TRBJ1-5; D remains ambiguous. Germline CDR1 is SGHTA and CDR2 is FQGNSA. This CDR3 contains 15 residues. V was trimmed by 9 bases and J by 1 base, leaving 16 bases between them. This chain's CDR3 is CASEDSFRSNQPQHF. CDR3 sequence (DNA): TGTGCCAGTGAAGATTCTTTTCGGAGCAATCAGCCCCAGCATTTT.

The chain is built from TRBV28 and TRBJ2-7; 8 nucleotides match TRBD1. Germline loops: CDR1 MDHEN, CDR2 SYDVKM. V was clipped by 6 bases and J by 3 bases; unmatched bases: 10. This CDR3 is built from 15 residues. The CDR3 is CASRPQGANIYEQYF. The CDR3 DNA sequence: TGTGCCAGCAGGCCCCAGGGGGCAAATATCTACGAGCAGTACTTC.

This clone was detected a few times. This chain connects TRBV6-4 to TRBJ2-3; the D gene is possibly TRBD2 (6 bases). V was trimmed by 5 bases and J by 6 bases, leaving 12 bases between them. The CDR3 is made up of 13 amino acids. Germline V gives CDR1 MRHNA, CDR2 SNTAGT. This CDR3 is CASSPRGGDTQYF. CDR3 DNA sequence: TGTGCCAGCAGTCCGCGGGGTGGGGATACGCAGTATTTT.

This chain joins TRBV5-6 and TRBJ2-7, with TRBD2 as a possible D gene (6 bases). Germline CDR1 is SGHDT and CDR2 is YYEEEE. Trimming took off 3 bases at V and 6 bases at J, with 16 bases between the two ends. The CDR3 is made up of 14 amino acids. The CDR3 loop reads CASSWGVGLREQYF. In nucleotides, the CDR3 is TGTGCCAGCAGCTGGGGGGTCGGACTACGCGAGCAGTACTTC.

The chain is built from TRBV13 and TRBJ2-5; possibly TRBD1 for D (5 bases). The DNA matches TRBJ2-7 better at its end, which makes the J call doubtful. Germline CDR1 reads PRHDT; CDR2 reads FYEKMQ (reference sequence). There are 15 residues in the CDR3. CDR3 nucleotides: TGTGCCAGCAGCATTCAACCAGGACACCTCTACGAGCAGTACTTC. Its translation: CASSIQPGHLYEQYF.

The rearrangement joins TRBV9 to TRBJ2-7, with 12 bases lining up with TRBD2. The CDR3 sequence is 15 residues long. Germline CDR1 SGDLS, CDR2 YYNGEE. The V and J ends lost 3 bases and 2 bases, in that order; junction bases with no gene match: 3. CDR3 DNA: TGTGCCAGCAGCGCCGGACTAGCGGGGCCCTACGAGCAGTACTTC. Its translation is CASSAGLAGPYEQYF.

This chain links TRBV9 with TRBJ2-7; a weak D match, TRBD1 (5 bases). The CDR3 extends over 14 amino acids. From germline, CDR1 is SGDLS and CDR2 YYNGEE. V gave up 0 bases and J gave up 6 bases, with 13 bases separating them. The CDR3 here is CASSVAPGNAEQYF. CDR3 in DNA: TGTGCCAGCAGCGTAGCCCCAGGGAATGCCGAGCAGTACTTC.

The V gene is TRBV2, the J gene TRBJ1-1; no firm D call. Trimming pared 4 bases from V and 7 bases from J, leaving 10 bases between. The CDR3 is 12 amino acids. The germline V gene has CDR1 SNHLY and CDR2 FYNNEI. CDR3 sequence reads: CASSAEADEAFF. The CDR3 DNA reads TGTGCCAGCAGTGCGGAAGCGGATGAAGCTTTCTTT. Looking up the rest from reference TRBV2 and TRBJ1-1 gives the full variable domain: EPEVTQTPSHQVTQMGQEVILRCVPISNHLYFYWYRQILGQKVEFLVSFYNNEISEKSEIFDDQFSVERPDGSNFTLKIRSTKLEDSAMYFCASSAEADEAFFGQGTRLTVV.

The V gene is TRBV6-4, the J gene TRBJ2-1, with 9 bases lining up with TRBD2. This CDR3 is built from 15 residues. V dropped 2 bases and J dropped 7; count of bases not matched to a gene: 6. Germline V gene lookup returns CDR1 MRHNA and CDR2 SNTAGT. The CDR3 sequence is CASSDGLAGFNEQFF. In DNA form, the CDR3 reads TGTGCCAGCAGTGACGGGCTAGCGGGGTTTAATGAGCAGTTCTTC.

This clone was counted a single time. The V call is TRBV19, the J call TRBJ2-5; 7 bases agree with TRBD2. Germline V CDR1 and CDR2: LNHDA, SQIVND (reference sequence). Trimming took 4 bases from V and 2 from J; bases not matched to a gene: 7. This CDR3 region has 15 residues. CDR3 coding DNA: TGTGCCAGTAGTAAGGCGGGAGCCATGCAAGAGACCCAGTACTTC. It translates to CASSKAGAMQETQYF.

CDR3 in DNA: TGTGCCAGCAGCTTGGGGACAGGGGGCTTGGCAGATACGCAGTATTTT. It translates to CASSLGTGGLADTQYF. This chain links TRBV5-6 with TRBJ2-3, with TRBD1 matching 11 bases. The CDR3 contains 16 residues. Germline CDR1 reads SGHDT; CDR2 reads YYEEEE. V was pared by 0 bases and J by 4 bases, with 4 bases of the junction left unmatched.

In its sample, this clone was seen a few times. V gene TRBV9 combines with J gene TRBJ2-1; 9 nucleotides align to TRBD2. J was trimmed by 0 bases and V by 4 bases; bases with no gene match: 2. This CDR3 spans 15 amino acids. Germline CDR1 is SGDLS and CDR2 is YYNGEE. The CDR3 bases are TGTGCCAGCAGCCCTAGCGGGGCCTCCTACAATGAGCAGTTCTTC. It specifies CASSPSGASYNEQFF.

The chain couples TRBV5-4 to TRBJ2-7; a weak D match, TRBD1 (6 bases). From germline, CDR1 is SGHNT and CDR2 YYREEE (reference sequence). The CDR3 has 15 amino acids. The germline V and J ends were trimmed by 3 bases and 3 bases, with 16 bases remaining between them. The DNA for the CDR3 is TGTGCCAGCAGCTCCAGGGACAAGGTCAACTACGAGCAGTACTTC. Translation: CASSSRDKVNYEQYF.

A remark on this clone: Sequence at one end of the junction differs from germline and may be a read error. The chain combines TRBV16 with TRBJ2-2; a weak D match, TRBD2 (5 bases). In germline, CDR1 is KGHSY, CDR2 FQNENV. The CDR3 has 17 amino acids. The CDR3 region is CASSEGSAGPDTGELFF. CDR3 in DNA: TGTGCCAGCAGCGAAGGGAGCGCGGGCCCCGACACCGGGGAGTTGTTTTTT.

The chain is built from TRBV9 and TRBJ2-1; 8 bases line up with TRBD2. In germline, CDR1 is SGDLS, CDR2 YYNGEE. This CDR3 spans 16 amino acids. The junction had 8 bases not matched to a gene; V was cut back by 0 bases and J by 6 bases. DNA of the CDR3: TGTGCCAGCAGCGTAGAGGCGGGAGGTTTAGGCAATGAGCAGTTCTTC. Its translation is CASSVEAGGLGNEQFF. Using reference TRBV9 and TRBJ2-1 for the parts outside the CDR3, the full variable domain is DSGVTQTPKHLITATGQRVTLRCSPRSGDLSVYWYQQSLDQGLQFLIQYYNGEERAKGNILERFSAQQFPDLHSELNLSSLELGDSALYFCASSVEAGGLGNEQFFGPGTRLTVL.

This chain connects TRBV9 to TRBJ1-2, with D unclear. This CDR3 is 15 amino acids long. Germline-derived CDR1 and CDR2 are SGDLS and YYNGEE. V shed 3 bases and J shed 1 base, with 13 bases lying between them. The CDR3 coding sequence is TGTGCCAGCAGCGCCGGACTCAACCTTAACTATGGCTACACCTTC. Encoded protein: CASSAGLNLNYGYTF.

The rearrangement joins TRBV7-9 to TRBJ1-5; 8 nucleotides agree with TRBD1. Trimming cost V 9 bases and J 7 bases; bases outside gene matches: 11. The CDR3 consists of 14 residues. The germline V gene encodes CDR1 SEHNR and CDR2 FQNEAQ (reference sequence). This CDR3 is CARGVRTGSQPQHF. The CDR3 nucleotides read TGTGCCAGGGGGGTTCGGACAGGGTCCCAGCCCCAGCATTTT.

The rearrangement joins TRBV5-1 to TRBJ2-7; TRBD1 aligns across 7 bases. V lost 4 bases to trimming and J lost 1 base; unmatched junction nucleotides: 11. The CDR3 length is 16 residues. From germline, CDR1 is SGHRS and CDR2 YFSETQ. CDR3 DNA: TGCGCCAGCAGCGGCCTCCCAGGGACAGCTTCCTACGAGCAGTACTTC. Translated: CASSGLPGTASYEQYF.

The chain joins TRBV11-3 to TRBJ2-3; 7 bases are shared with TRBD2. V lost 0 bases, J lost 2 bases, and 2 bases stayed unmatched. CDR1 SGHNT and CDR2 YENEEA come from the germline V gene. The CDR3 runs to 15 residues. The CDR3 sequence: CASSLDGRATDTQYF. The DNA for the CDR3 is TGTGCCAGCAGCTTAGATGGGAGGGCCACAGATACGCAGTATTTT.